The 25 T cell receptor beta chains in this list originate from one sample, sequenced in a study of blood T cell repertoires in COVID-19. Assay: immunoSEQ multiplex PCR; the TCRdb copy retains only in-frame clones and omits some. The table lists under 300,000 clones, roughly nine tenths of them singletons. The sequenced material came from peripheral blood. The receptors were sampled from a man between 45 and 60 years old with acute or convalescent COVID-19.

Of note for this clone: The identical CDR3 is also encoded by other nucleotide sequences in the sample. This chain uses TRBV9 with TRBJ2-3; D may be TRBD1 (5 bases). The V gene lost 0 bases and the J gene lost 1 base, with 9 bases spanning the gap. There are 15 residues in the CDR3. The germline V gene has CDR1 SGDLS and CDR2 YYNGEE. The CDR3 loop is CASSVGGGRTDTQYF. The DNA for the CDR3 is TGTGCCAGCAGCGTAGGGGGCGGCCGCACAGATACGCAGTATTTT. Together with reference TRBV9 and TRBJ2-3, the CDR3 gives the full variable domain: DSGVTQTPKHLITATGQRVTLRCSPRSGDLSVYWYQQSLDQGLQFLIQYYNGEERAKGNILERFSAQQFPDLHSELNLSSLELGDSALYFCASSVGGGRTDTQYFGPGTRLTVL.

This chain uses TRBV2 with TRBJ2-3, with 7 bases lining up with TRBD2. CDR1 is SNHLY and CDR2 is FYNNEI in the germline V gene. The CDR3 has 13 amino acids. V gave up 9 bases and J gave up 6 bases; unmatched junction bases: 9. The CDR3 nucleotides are TGTGCCAGTGTAGCGGGCCCGGGGGATACGCAGTATTTT. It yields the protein CASVAGPGDTQYF.

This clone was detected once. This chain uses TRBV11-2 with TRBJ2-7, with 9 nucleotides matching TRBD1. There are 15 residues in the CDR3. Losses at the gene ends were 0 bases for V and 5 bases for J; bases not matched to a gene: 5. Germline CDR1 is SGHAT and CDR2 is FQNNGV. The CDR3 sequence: CASSLEGTGYHEQYF. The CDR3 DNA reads TGTGCCAGCAGCTTAGAAGGGACAGGGTACCACGAGCAGTACTTC.

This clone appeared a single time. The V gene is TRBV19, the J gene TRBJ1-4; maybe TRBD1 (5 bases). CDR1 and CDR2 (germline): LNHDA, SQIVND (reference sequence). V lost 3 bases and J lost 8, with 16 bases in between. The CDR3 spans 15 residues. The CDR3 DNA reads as TGTGCCAGTAGTATGGCCCGGGGGTTCGGCGAAAAACTGTTTTTT. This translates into CASSMARGFGEKLFF.

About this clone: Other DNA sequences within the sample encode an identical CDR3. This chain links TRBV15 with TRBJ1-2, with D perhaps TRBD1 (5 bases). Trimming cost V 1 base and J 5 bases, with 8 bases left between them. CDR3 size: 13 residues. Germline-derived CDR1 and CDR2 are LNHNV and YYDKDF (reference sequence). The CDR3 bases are TGTGCCACCAGCAGAGGACAGCTATATGGCTACACCTTC. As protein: CATSRGQLYGYTF.

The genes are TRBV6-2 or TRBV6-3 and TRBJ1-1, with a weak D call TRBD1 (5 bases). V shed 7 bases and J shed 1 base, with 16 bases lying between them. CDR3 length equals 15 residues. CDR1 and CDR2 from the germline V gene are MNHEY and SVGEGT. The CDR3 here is CASTPWGGQNTEAFF. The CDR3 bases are TGTGCCAGCACCCCTTGGGGCGGACAGAACACTGAAGCTTTCTTT.

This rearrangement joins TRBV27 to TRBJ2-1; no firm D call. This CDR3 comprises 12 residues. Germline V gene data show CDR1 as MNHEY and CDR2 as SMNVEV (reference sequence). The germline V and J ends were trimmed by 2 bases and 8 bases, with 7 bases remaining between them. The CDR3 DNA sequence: TGTGCCAGCAGTTTAAGAGGCCATGAGCAGTTCTTC. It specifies CASSLRGHEQFF.

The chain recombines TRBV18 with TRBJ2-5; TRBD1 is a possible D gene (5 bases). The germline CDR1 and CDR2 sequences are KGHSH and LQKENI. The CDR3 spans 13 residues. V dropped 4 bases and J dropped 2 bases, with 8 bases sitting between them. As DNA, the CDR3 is TGTGCCAGCTCACTGGACATACAAGAGACCCAGTACTTC. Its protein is CASSLDIQETQYF. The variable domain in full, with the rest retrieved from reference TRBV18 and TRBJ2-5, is NAGVMQNPRHLVRRRGQEARLRCSPMKGHSHVYWYRQLPEEGLKFMVYLQKENIIDESGMPKERFSAEFPKEGPSILRIQQVVRGDSAAYFCASSLDIQETQYFGPGTRLLVL.

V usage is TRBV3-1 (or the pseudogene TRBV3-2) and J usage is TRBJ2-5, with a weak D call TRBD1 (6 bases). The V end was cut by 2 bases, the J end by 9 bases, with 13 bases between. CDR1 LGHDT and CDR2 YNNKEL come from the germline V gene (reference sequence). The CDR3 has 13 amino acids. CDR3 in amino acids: CASSQTAGVAQYF. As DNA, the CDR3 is TGTGCCAGCAGCCAAACCGCAGGGGTGGCCCAGTACTTC.

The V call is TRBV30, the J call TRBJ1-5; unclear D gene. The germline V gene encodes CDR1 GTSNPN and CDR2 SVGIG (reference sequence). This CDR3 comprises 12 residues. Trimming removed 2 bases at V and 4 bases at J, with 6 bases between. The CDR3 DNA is TGTGCCTGGAGTCCGGGGAATCAGCCCCAGCATTTT. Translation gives CAWSPGNQPQHF.

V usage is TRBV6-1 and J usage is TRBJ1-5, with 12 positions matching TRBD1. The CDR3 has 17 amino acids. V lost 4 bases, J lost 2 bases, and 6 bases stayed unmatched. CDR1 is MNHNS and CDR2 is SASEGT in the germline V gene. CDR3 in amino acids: CASSGGTGGAGNQPQHF. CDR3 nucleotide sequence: TGTGCCAGCAGTGGAGGGACAGGGGGCGCTGGCAATCAGCCCCAGCATTTT.

The CDR3 DNA reads TGCGCCAGCAGCTTGGAAGCACCGGGAAGCACTGAAGCTTTCTTT. The encoded protein is CASSLEAPGSTEAFF. The rearrangement links TRBV5-1 to TRBJ1-1; D gene ambiguous. Germline V gene data show CDR1 as SGHRS and CDR2 as YFSETQ. This CDR3 contains 15 residues. Trimming removed 0 bases at V and 4 bases at J, with 13 bases between.

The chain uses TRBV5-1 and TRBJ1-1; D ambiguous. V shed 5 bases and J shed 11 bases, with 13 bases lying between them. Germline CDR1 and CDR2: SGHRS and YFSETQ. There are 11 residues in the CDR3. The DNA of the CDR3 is TGCGCCAGCAGAGAGGCTGGTTGGGCTTTCTTT. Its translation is CASREAGWAFF.

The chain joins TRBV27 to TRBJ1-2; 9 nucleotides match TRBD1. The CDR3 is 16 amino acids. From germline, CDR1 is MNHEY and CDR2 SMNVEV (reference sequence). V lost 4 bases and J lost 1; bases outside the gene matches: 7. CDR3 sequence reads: CASSSAPGQGNYGYTF. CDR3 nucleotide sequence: TGTGCCAGCAGTTCGGCACCGGGACAGGGTAACTATGGCTACACCTTC.

For the CDR3, the DNA is TGTGCCAGCAGTAGGACAGGGGCCCAGGAGCCCCAGCATTTT. Its protein product is CASSRTGAQEPQHF. V is TRBV6-5 and J is TRBJ1-5; TRBD1 aligns across 9 bases. The CDR3 runs 14 residues. From germline, CDR1 is MNHEY and CDR2 SVGAGI. V lost 5 bases, J lost 8 bases, and 7 bases stayed unmatched.

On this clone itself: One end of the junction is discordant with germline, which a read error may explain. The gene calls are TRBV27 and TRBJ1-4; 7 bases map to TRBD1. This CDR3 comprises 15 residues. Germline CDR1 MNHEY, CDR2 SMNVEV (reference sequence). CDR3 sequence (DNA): TGTGCCAGCAGCTCCAGACAGGGAACTTATGAAAAACTGTTTTTT. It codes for CASSSRQGTYEKLFF. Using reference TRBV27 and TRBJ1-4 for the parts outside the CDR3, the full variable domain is EAQVTQNPRYLITVTGKKLTVTCSQNMNHEYMSWYRQDPGLGLRQIYYSMNVEVTDKGDVPEGYKVSRKEKRNFPLILESPSPNQTSLYFCASSSRQGTYEKLFFGSGTQLSVL.

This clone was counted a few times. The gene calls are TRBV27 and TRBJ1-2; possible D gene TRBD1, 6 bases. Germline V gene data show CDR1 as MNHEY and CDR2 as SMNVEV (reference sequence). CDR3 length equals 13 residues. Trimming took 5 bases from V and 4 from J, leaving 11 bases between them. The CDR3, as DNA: TGTGCCAGCAGTGAACAGGGCGGCTATGGCTACACCTTC. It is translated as CASSEQGGYGYTF.

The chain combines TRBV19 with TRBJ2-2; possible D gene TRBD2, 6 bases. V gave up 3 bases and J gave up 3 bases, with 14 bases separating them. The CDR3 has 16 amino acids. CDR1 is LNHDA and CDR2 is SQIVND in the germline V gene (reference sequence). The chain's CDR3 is CASSMRAGVDTGELFF. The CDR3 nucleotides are TGTGCCAGTAGTATGCGAGCGGGCGTAGACACCGGGGAGCTGTTTTTT.

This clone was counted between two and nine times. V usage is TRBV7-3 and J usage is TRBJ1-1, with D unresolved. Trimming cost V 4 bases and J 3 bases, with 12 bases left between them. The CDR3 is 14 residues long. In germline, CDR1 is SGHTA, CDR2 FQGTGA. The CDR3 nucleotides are TGTGCCAGCAGCTCGCAGGCGACGGACACTGAAGCTTTCTTT. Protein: CASSSQATDTEAFF.

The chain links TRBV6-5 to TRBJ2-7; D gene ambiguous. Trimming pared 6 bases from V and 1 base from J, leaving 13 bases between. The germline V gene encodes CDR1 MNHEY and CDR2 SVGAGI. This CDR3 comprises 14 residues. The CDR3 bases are TGTGCCAGCAGCAACGCCCCTATTTCCTACGAGCAGTACTTC. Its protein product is CASSNAPISYEQYF.

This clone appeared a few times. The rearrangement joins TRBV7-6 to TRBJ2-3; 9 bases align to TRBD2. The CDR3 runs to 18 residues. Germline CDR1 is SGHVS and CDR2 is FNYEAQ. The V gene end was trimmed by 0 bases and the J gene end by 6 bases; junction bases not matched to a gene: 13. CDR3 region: CASSLARLAGTPGDTQYF. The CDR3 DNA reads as TGTGCCAGCAGCTTAGCGAGGCTAGCGGGGACCCCAGGGGATACGCAGTATTTT. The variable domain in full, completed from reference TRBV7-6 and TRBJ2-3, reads GAGVSQSPRYKVTKRGQDVALRCDPISGHVSLYWYRQALGQGPEFLTYFNYEAQQDKSGLPNDRFSAERPEGSISTLTIQRTEQRDSAMYRCASSLARLAGTPGDTQYFGPGTRLTVL.

CDR3: CASRPGQGFGGYTF. The CDR3 coding sequence is TGTGCCAGCAGGCCGGGACAGGGCTTCGGTGGCTACACCTTC. The chain combines TRBV2 with TRBJ1-2; TRBD1 aligns across 9 bases. Trimming removed 6 bases from V and 7 bases from J; junction bases left unmatched: 9. The CDR3 has 14 amino acids. Germline V gene sequence: CDR1 SNHLY, CDR2 FYNNEI. Based on the CDR3 plus reference TRBV2 and TRBJ1-2, the full variable domain is EPEVTQTPSHQVTQMGQEVILRCVPISNHLYFYWYRQILGQKVEFLVSFYNNEISEKSEIFDDQFSVERPDGSNFTLKIRSTKLEDSAMYFCASRPGQGFGGYTFGSGTRLTVV.

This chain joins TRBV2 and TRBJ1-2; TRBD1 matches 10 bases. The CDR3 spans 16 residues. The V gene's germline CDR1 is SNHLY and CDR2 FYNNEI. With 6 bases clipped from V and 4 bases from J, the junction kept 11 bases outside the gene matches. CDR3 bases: TGTGCCAGCAGCCCCGATACGACAGGGGGCGGCTATGGCTACACCTTC. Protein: CASSPDTTGGGYGYTF.

In DNA, the CDR3 is TGTGCCAGCAGCTTAGGGACAACTGAAGCTTTCTTT. Its translation: CASSLGTTEAFF. This chain connects TRBV7-3 to TRBJ1-1, with D possibly matching TRBD1 (6 bases). The ends were cut back, 2 bases at V and 5 bases at J, with 6 bases in the middle. The CDR3 has 12 residues. Germline CDR1 SGHTA, CDR2 FQGTGA.

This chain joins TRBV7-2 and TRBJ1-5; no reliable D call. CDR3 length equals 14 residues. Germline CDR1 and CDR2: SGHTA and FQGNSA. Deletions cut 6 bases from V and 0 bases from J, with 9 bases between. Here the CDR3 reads CASSQQISNQPQHF. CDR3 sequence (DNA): TGTGCCAGCAGTCAACAGATTAGCAATCAGCCCCAGCATTTT.